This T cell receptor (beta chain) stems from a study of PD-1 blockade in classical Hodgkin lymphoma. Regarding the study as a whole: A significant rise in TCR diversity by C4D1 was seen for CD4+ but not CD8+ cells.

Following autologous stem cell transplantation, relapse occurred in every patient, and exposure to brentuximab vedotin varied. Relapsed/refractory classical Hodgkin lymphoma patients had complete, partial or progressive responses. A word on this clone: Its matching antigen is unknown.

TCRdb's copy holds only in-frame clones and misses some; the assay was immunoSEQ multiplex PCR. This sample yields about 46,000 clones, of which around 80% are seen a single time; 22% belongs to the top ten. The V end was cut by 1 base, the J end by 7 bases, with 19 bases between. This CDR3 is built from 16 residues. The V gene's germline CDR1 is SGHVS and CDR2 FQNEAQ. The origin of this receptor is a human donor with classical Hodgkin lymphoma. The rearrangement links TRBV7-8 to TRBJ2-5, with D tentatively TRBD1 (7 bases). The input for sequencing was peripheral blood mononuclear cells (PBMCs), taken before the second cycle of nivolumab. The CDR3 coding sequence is TGTGCCAGCAGCTTAGTGTCAGGGGGGTATTCAGGGACCCAGTACTTC. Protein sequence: CASSLVSGGYSGTQYF.